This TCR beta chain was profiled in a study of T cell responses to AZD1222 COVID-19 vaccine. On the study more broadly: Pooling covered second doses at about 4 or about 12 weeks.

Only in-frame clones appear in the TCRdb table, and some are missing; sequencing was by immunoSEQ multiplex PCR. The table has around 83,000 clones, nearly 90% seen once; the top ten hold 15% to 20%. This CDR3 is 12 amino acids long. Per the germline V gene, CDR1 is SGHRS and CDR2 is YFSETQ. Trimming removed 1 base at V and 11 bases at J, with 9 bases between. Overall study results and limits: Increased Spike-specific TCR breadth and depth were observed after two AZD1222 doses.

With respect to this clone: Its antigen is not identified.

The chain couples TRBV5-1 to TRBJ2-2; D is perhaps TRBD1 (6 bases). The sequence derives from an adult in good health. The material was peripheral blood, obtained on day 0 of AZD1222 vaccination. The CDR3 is CASSLLGGELFF. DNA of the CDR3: TGCGCCAGCAGCTTGTTAGGGGGAGAGCTGTTTTTT.